The 24 T cell receptor beta chains presented below share a single source sample, sequenced in a study of cytomegalovirus exposure and HLA in healthy donors. PCR used 60 Vbeta primers and 13 Jbeta primers. Here immunoSEQ multiplex PCR was the method, and the copy in TCRdb shows in-frame clones only, minus some. The repertoire table contains under 60,000 clones. The sequencing input was PBMCs. The receptors derive from a woman in her 30s in good health and CMV-seropositive.

The gene calls are TRBV5-1 and TRBJ2-7; TRBD1 matches 9 bases. With V trimmed by 0 bases and J by 5 bases, 6 bases remained unmatched. Germline CDR1 SGHRS, CDR2 YFSETQ. The CDR3 runs 15 residues. The CDR3 nucleotides are TGCGCCAGCAGCTTGGAGGACAGGGGAAACGACGAGCAGTACTTC. The encoded protein is CASSLEDRGNDEQYF.

The rearrangement uses TRBV2 and TRBJ2-2; D unclear. From germline, CDR1 is SNHLY and CDR2 FYNNEI. The ends were cut back, 3 bases at V and 1 base at J, with 6 bases in the middle. The CDR3 contains 14 residues. CDR3 nucleotide sequence: TGTGCCAGCAGTGAGAAGAGGAACACCGGGGAGCTGTTTTTT. Amino acid sequence: CASSEKRNTGELFF.

The chain recombines TRBV15 with TRBJ1-5; possibly TRBD1 for D (6 bases). This CDR3 is 17 amino acids long. The germline V gene has CDR1 LNHNV and CDR2 YYDKDF (reference sequence). Trimming pared 2 bases from V and 0 bases from J, leaving 14 bases between. The CDR3 DNA follows: TGTGCCACCAGCAGACGGGGTCGAGGGGGTAGCAATCAGCCCCAGCATTTT. Amino acid sequence: CATSRRGRGGSNQPQHF. The variable domain in full, with the rest retrieved from reference TRBV15 and TRBJ1-5, is DAMVIQNPRYQVTQFGKPVTLSCSQTLNHNVMYWYQQKSSQAPKLLFHYYDKDFNNEADTPDNFQSRRPNTSFCFLDIRSPGLGDTAMYLCATSRRGRGGSNQPQHFGDGTRLSIL.

The V and J genes are TRBV18 and TRBJ2-1, with no clear D. V lost 0 bases and J 3 bases, leaving 12 bases between the germline ends. Germline V gives CDR1 KGHSH, CDR2 LQKENI. The CDR3 has 16 residues. The CDR3 coding sequence is TGTGCCAGCTCACCACCGTTGGTGCACATCTACAATGAGCAGTTCTTC. As protein: CASSPPLVHIYNEQFF.

V and J are TRBV13 and TRBJ2-2, with a tentative D call TRBD2 (6 bases). The germline V gene has CDR1 PRHDT and CDR2 FYEKMQ (reference sequence). The CDR3 runs to 16 residues. Trimming took off 2 bases at V and 2 bases at J, with 12 bases between the two ends. CDR3 amino acids: CASSLQLAINTGELFF. CDR3 DNA: TGTGCCAGCAGCTTACAACTAGCTATAAACACCGGGGAGCTGTTTTTT.

The chain carries TRBV30 and TRBJ2-1; weak D call: TRBD2 (6 bases). Germline V gene lookup returns CDR1 GTSNPN and CDR2 SVGIG (reference sequence). The germline V and J ends were trimmed by 5 bases and 3 bases, with 14 bases remaining between them. The CDR3 sequence is 14 residues long. The CDR3 here is CAWGTPDLYNEQFF. In nucleotides, the CDR3 is TGTGCCTGGGGGACTCCGGACCTCTACAATGAGCAGTTCTTC.

CDR3 sequence: CASSPASGGARETQYF. The CDR3 nucleotides read TGTGCCAGCAGCCCAGCTAGCGGGGGGGCTCGGGAGACCCAGTACTTC. V usage is TRBV5-8 and J usage is TRBJ2-5; 12 positions agree with TRBD2. The germline CDR1 and CDR2 sequences are SGHTS and YDEGEE. With V trimmed by 4 bases and J by 5 bases, 9 bases remained unmatched. The CDR3 is made up of 16 amino acids. Supplemented by reference TRBV5-8 and TRBJ2-5, the full variable domain reads EAGVTQSPTHLIKTRGQQATLRCSPISGHTSVYWYQQALGLGLQFLLWYDEGEERNRGNFPPRFSGRQFPNYSSELNVNALELEDSALYLCASSPASGGARETQYFGPGTRLLVL.

V usage is TRBV19 and J usage is TRBJ2-7; D is possibly TRBD2 (6 bases). The CDR3 is 14 residues long. V was shortened by 5 bases and J by 5 bases, with 16 bases between the two germline ends. Germline loops: CDR1 LNHDA, CDR2 SQIVND (reference sequence). The CDR3 DNA follows: TGTGCCAGTAGTCCTAGACTAGGTCAGGACGAGCAGTACTTC. Translated, it gives CASSPRLGQDEQYF.

V and J are TRBV7-9 and TRBJ2-5; TRBD2 matches 9 bases. The CDR3 is 14 amino acids. J gave up 2 bases and V 6 bases, and 4 bases lay outside the gene matches. Germline CDR1 is SEHNR and CDR2 is FQNEAQ (reference sequence). The CDR3 DNA reads as TGTGCCAGCAGGGCTAGCGGGGATCAAGAGACCCAGTACTTC. As protein: CASRASGDQETQYF.

The rearrangement uses TRBV30 and TRBJ2-3, with 12 bases that match TRBD2. The trim removed 2 bases at V and 0 bases at J, leaving 9 bases unmatched. The CDR3 sequence is 18 residues long. Per the germline V gene, CDR1 is GTSNPN and CDR2 is SVGIG (reference sequence). The CDR3 DNA reads TGTGCCTGGAGTACGGTCCTAGCGGGAGGGCCGAGCACAGATACGCAGTATTTT. Encoded protein: CAWSTVLAGGPSTDTQYF.

The V and J genes are TRBV6-6 and TRBJ2-1, with 14 bases fitting TRBD2. Germline CDR1 reads MNHNY; CDR2 reads SVGAGI (reference sequence). V was clipped by 8 bases and J by 9 bases; unmatched bases: 9. CDR3 length: 15 residues. CDR3 sequence: CASAQTSGRVGEQFF. The CDR3 DNA reads TGTGCCAGCGCTCAGACTAGCGGGAGGGTGGGTGAGCAGTTCTTC.

The chain has TRBV6-1 and TRBJ2-4, with no clear D. The germline V gene has CDR1 MNHNS and CDR2 SASEGT. There are 15 residues in the CDR3. Trimming left V 3 bases short and J 7 bases short, with 16 bases between. CDR3 region: CASSDGATQWNIQYF. CDR3 sequence (DNA): TGTGCCAGCAGTGATGGAGCTACCCAGTGGAACATTCAGTACTTC.

The chain has TRBV5-1 and TRBJ2-7; 7 nucleotides match TRBD1. J gave up 3 bases and V 0 bases, and 3 bases lay outside the gene matches. This CDR3 has 14 residues. The germline gives CDR1 SGHRS, CDR2 YFSETQ. The CDR3 spells CASSLGTGFYEQYF. The DNA of the CDR3 is TGCGCCAGCAGCTTGGGGACAGGCTTCTACGAGCAGTACTTC.

To note about this clone: The same CDR3 also results from other DNA sequences found in this sample. The gene calls are TRBV7-2 and TRBJ2-5; no firm D call. Trimming removed 6 bases from V and 2 bases from J, with 13 bases in between. Germline V gives CDR1 SGHTA, CDR2 FQGNSA. The CDR3 is 14 residues long. CDR3 sequence: CASRVPRVQETQYF. The CDR3, as DNA: TGTGCCAGCAGAGTCCCACGGGTGCAAGAGACCCAGTACTTC.

The chain couples TRBV5-1 to TRBJ1-4, with a possible D match to TRBD1 (5 bases). V was clipped by 0 bases and J by 8 bases, with 14 bases between them. This CDR3 spans 15 amino acids. Germline CDR1 reads SGHRS; CDR2 reads YFSETQ. The CDR3 protein is CASSLGSSGGEKLFF. The CDR3 DNA reads as TGCGCCAGCAGCTTGGGTTCCTCGGGGGGAGAAAAACTGTTTTTT.

The V gene is TRBV30, the J gene TRBJ1-3, with TRBD1 identical over 8 bases. Losses at the gene ends were 2 bases for V and 3 bases for J; bases not matched to a gene: 0. This CDR3 comprises 13 residues. Germline loops: CDR1 GTSNPN, CDR2 SVGIG (reference sequence). CDR3: CAWSTGGGNTIYF. CDR3 nucleotide sequence: TGTGCCTGGAGTACAGGGGGTGGAAACACCATATATTTT.

The chain joins TRBV6-5 to TRBJ2-7; a possible D gene is TRBD1 (6 bases). CDR1 is MNHEY and CDR2 is SVGAGI in the germline V gene. V lost 6 bases and J 1 base, leaving 10 bases between the germline ends. This CDR3 is built from 13 residues. CDR3 nucleotide sequence: TGTGCCAGCAGCCGACAGGTTTCCTACGAGCAGTACTTC. Its protein product is CASSRQVSYEQYF.

The chain joins TRBV30 to TRBJ1-1; D unclear. This CDR3 has 13 residues. Germline CDR1 and CDR2: GTSNPN and SVGIG (reference sequence). V was trimmed by 3 bases and J by 1 base, leaving 9 bases between them. CDR3 sequence reads: CAWSPRGNTEAFF. CDR3 nucleotide sequence: TGTGCCTGGAGCCCGCGGGGGAACACTGAAGCTTTCTTT.

This sequence joins TRBV5-4 and TRBJ2-5; TRBD1 is a possible D gene (5 bases). The germline gives CDR1 SGHNT, CDR2 YYREEE (reference sequence). Trimming stripped 2 bases from V and 5 bases from J, with 10 bases between. This CDR3 has 13 residues. CDR3 protein: CASSFRVGETQYF. The CDR3 nucleotides read TGTGCCAGCAGCTTCAGGGTCGGGGAGACCCAGTACTTC. The full variable domain, in which reference TRBV5-4 and TRBJ2-5 provide the parts outside the CDR3, is ETGVTQSPTHLIKTRGQQVTLRCSSQSGHNTVSWYQQALGQGPQFIFQYYREEENGRGNFPPRFSGLQFPNYSSELNVNALELDDSALYLCASSFRVGETQYFGPGTRLLVL.

The chain carries TRBV27 and TRBJ1-1; a weak D match, TRBD1 (6 bases). Looked up from germline, CDR1 is MNHEY and CDR2 is SMNVEV (reference sequence). The CDR3 has 11 amino acids. The V gene lost 2 bases and the J gene lost 8 bases, with 6 bases spanning the gap. The CDR3 reads CASSLGTEAFF. For the CDR3, the DNA is TGTGCCAGCAGTTTAGGGACAGAAGCTTTCTTT.

The chain couples TRBV6-1 to TRBJ2-7; D possibly corresponds to TRBD1 (5 bases). V lost 3 bases, J lost 1 base, and 13 bases lay in between. This CDR3 comprises 15 residues. Germline assignment: CDR1 MNHNS and CDR2 SASEGT. The CDR3 here is CASSDLAGWSYEQYF. As DNA, the CDR3 is TGTGCCAGCAGTGACCTGGCAGGGTGGTCCTACGAGCAGTACTTC.

The chain joins TRBV5-6 to TRBJ2-2; a possible D gene is TRBD2 (6 bases). The CDR3 is 16 amino acids. From germline, CDR1 is SGHDT and CDR2 YYEEEE. V lost 1 base to trimming and J lost 3 bases, with 13 bases between them. The CDR3 nucleotides are TGTGCCAGCAGCTTGTTTGGGGGAGGCCACACCGGGGAGCTGTTTTTT. Translated, it gives CASSLFGGGHTGELFF.

The rearrangement joins TRBV5-1 to TRBJ1-1; tentatively, D is TRBD1 (5 bases). The germline CDR1 and CDR2 sequences are SGHRS and YFSETQ. This CDR3 has 16 residues. Trimming pared 4 bases from V and 0 bases from J, leaving 16 bases between. CDR3 DNA: TGCGCCAGCAGCCCGGGGGGGTCGGGGTTGAACACTGAAGCTTTCTTT. It codes for CASSPGGSGLNTEAFF. The whole variable domain, remainder taken from reference TRBV5-1 and TRBJ1-1, is KAGVTQTPRYLIKTRGQQVTLSCSPISGHRSVSWYQQTPGQGLQFLFEYFSETQRNKGNFPGRFSGRQFSNSRSEMNVSTLELGDSALYLCASSPGGSGLNTEAFFGQGTRLTVV.

This sequence joins TRBV9 and TRBJ1-2; 9 nucleotides agree with TRBD1. The CDR3 has 16 residues. In germline, CDR1 is SGDLS, CDR2 YYNGEE. Germline trimming cut 4 bases from V and 8 bases from J; bases unmatched to any gene: 15. DNA of the CDR3: TGTGCCAGCAGCCCCCATGCCGGGACAGGGACTGACGGCTACACCTTC. Its protein product is CASSPHAGTGTDGYTF.